This is a list of T cell receptor beta chains from one sample in a study of blood T cell repertoires in COVID-19. This table comes from immunoSEQ multiplex PCR, and its TCRdb copy is limited to in-frame clones, with some not included. This sample has 200,000 to 300,000 clones, with around nine tenths found just once. Sequenced: peripheral blood. These receptors were taken from a man aged 25-45 years with active or convalescent COVID-19. Each CDR3 is given with its conserved first and last residue. The D gene is left open where the match is weak.

D gene | J gene | V gene | CDR3 DNA | CDR3 protein
- | TRBJ2-5 | TRBV6-6 | TGTGCCAGCAGTTACGTTGGGGGCTCAGAGACCCAGTACTTC | CASSYVGGSETQYF
- | TRBJ2-7 | TRBV20-1 | TGCAGTGCTAGTAGGGGGACGAGGGATTACGAGCAGTACTTC | CSASRGTRDYEQYF
- | TRBJ2-7 | TRBV4-1 | TGCGCCAGCAGCCAAGATTCTTACTACGAGCAGTACTTC | CASSQDSYYEQYF
TRBD1 | TRBJ2-7 | TRBV4-1 | TGCGCCAGCAGCCAGGCCGGGACAGGGAGCTACGAGCAGTACTTC | CASSQAGTGSYEQYF
TRBD1 | TRBJ2-7 | TRBV7-9 | TGTGCCAGCAGTCGCGCAGGGGGATACGAGCAGTACTTC | CASSRAGGYEQYF
- | TRBJ1-1 | TRBV7-6 | TGTGCCAGCAGCTTGGTCCAGGGCGTGAACACTGAAGCTTTCTTT | CASSLVQGVNTEAFF
- | TRBJ1-5 | TRBV5-5 | TGTGCCAGCAGCTTGTTGTTCTCCTTACAGCCCCAGCATTTT | CASSLLFSLQPQHF
- | TRBJ1-1 | TRBV19 | TGTGCCAGTAATCAGGGACAATTGAACACTGAAGCTTTCTTT | CASNQGQLNTEAFF
TRBD1 | TRBJ2-2 | TRBV4-2 | TGTGCCAGCAGCCCATACGGACAGGGTGGCGGGGAGCTGTTTTTT | CASSPYGQGGGELFF
- | TRBJ2-2 | TRBV11-2 | TGTGCCAGCAGCTTGGTGCGTGACACCTACAGGGCCACCGGGGAGCTGTTTTTT | CASSLVRDTYRATGELFF
- | TRBJ2-1 | TRBV5-1 | TGCGCCAGCAGGTATGACGGGAGCTCCTACAATGAGCAGTTCTTC | CASRYDGSSYNEQFF
TRBD1 | TRBJ2-2 | TRBV27 | TGTGCCAGCAGTTTAAGGACAGGTTCCGGGGAGCTGTTTTTT | CASSLRTGSGELFF
TRBD1 | TRBJ1-2 | TRBV2 | TGTGCCAGCAGACTAGACAGGGCGTCCGGCTACACCTTC | CASRLDRASGYTF
- | TRBJ1-6 | TRBV12-3/TRBV12-4 | TGTGCCAGCAGTTTGAGTGAATATTCACCCCTCCACTTT | CASSLSEYSPLHF
- | TRBJ2-4 | TRBV6-5 | TGTGCCAGCAGTTACTCGTTTCTCCGGGTAGACATTCAGTACTTC | CASSYSFLRVDIQYF
- | TRBJ1-5 | TRBV3-1/TRBV3-2 | TGTGCCAGCAGCCAAGATATCAGATTTAATCAGCCCCAGCATTTT | CASSQDIRFNQPQHF
- | TRBJ1-4 | TRBV7-2 | TGTGCCAGCAGCGGCAGGACCGGGAGGAGTGAAAAACTGTTTTTT | CASSGRTGRSEKLFF